This TCR beta chain was identified during a study of blood T cell repertoires in COVID-19. Seattle enrolled patients during active infection and tracked them longitudinally. Some clones are missing from TCRdb's copy, which holds only in-frame ones; the method was immunoSEQ multiplex PCR. The sample carries 150,000 to 190,000 clones, approximately 85% recorded once. The V segment lost 10 bases and the J segment 4 bases; nucleotides outside the gene matches: 8. CDR3 size: 13 residues. Germline-derived CDR1 and CDR2 are ENHRY and SYGVKD. The chain recombines TRBV10-3 with TRBJ1-2, with TRBD1 matching 8 bases. Sequencing was done on a sample of peripheral blood. The TCR was taken from a woman aged 55-70 years with COVID-19, enrolled during active disease. CDR3 nucleotides: TGTGCCACTGCCGGGACAGGAGGCTATGGCTACACCTTC. As protein: CATAGTGGYGYTF.